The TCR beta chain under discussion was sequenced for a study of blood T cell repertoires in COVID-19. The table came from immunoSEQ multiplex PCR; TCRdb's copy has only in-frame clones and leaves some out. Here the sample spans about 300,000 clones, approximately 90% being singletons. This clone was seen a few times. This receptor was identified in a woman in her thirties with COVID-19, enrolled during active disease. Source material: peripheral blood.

CDR3: CASSLSYRTGGTEAFF. The CDR3 nucleotides read TGTGCCAGCAGCTTATCCTACCGGACAGGGGGCACTGAAGCTTTCTTT. The rearrangement links TRBV11-2 to TRBJ1-1; 10 positions match TRBD1. The CDR3 runs 16 residues. The germline CDR1 and CDR2 sequences are SGHAT and FQNNGV. J lost 4 bases, V lost 2 bases, and 7 bases had no gene match.